This record concerns one T cell receptor beta chain sequence. No cognate antigen has been identified for it. Per-base quality was not reported, and no clone a single base away is much larger than it. The CDR3 runs 17 amino acids, cysteine and phenylalanine included. The CDR3 DNA has 51 bases and is translated from base 1. V ends up 4 bases short and J 0 bases short, with an unmatched junction base count of 9. As encoded in the germline V gene, CDR1 is SGHTA while CDR2 is FQGNSA. The entry originates in a study of shared clonotypes between healthy human individuals (dated by TCRdb to 2020 to 2022). The study in broad terms: The cohort comprised a couple of women and a few men aged 18 to 49 years. Per donor, leukapheresis produced somewhere between about 0.94 and 9 billion PBMCs. To increase sequencing depth and limit assay-specific biases, different laboratories used diverse techniques to prepare libraries and sequence TCR repertoires. The study deeply sequenced blood TCR repertoires of five healthy adults to estimate repertoire size and the extent of clonotype sharing between individuals. For each donor, three plates each were used for CD4 naive and CD4 memory, two plates were used for CD8 naive, and one plate was used for CD8 memory. Results and caveats for the whole study, not just this receptor: The genetic and exposure-history diversity represented was limited by the small number of donors. Larger estimated clonotype richness was generally found for naive subsets than for memory subsets. Sampling was restricted to blood, and TCR repertoires in tissue are likely to differ from TCR repertoires in blood. Pairwise subsampling indicated that sequencing depth was expected to affect the degree of clonotype sharing among donors. When a few donors were compared, the shared fraction of clonotypes was 5% to 6.5% for naive CD4, around 4% for naive CD8, more than 2% for memory CD4, and around 0.37% for memory CD8. Compared with non-shared clonotypes, clonotypes shared by all four sorted-subset donors had higher generation probabilities. Even with the large sequencing depth, rarefaction of the sorted-subset datasets indicated that sequencing was incomplete.

Healthy HIV-negative adults with no recently reported acute infections or vaccinations were included as donors. Only Caucasian adults living in Nashville, Tennessee, USA were represented among the donors. CD4+ T cells were enriched by magnetic negative selection, after which naive cells were positively selected on CD45RA and the negative fraction was taken as the memory subset. Blood was obtained by leukapheresis, after which PBMCs were separated by Ficoll-Histopaque density gradient centrifugation and cryopreserved in liquid nitrogen vapor phase. Purity and quantity of every magnetically sorted T cell population were checked by analytical flow cytometry. Genomic DNA was isolated from each sorted fraction and quantified by UV absorbance on a Nanodrop 2000c. Using the deep immunoSEQ assay, TCR CDR3 regions were amplified from genomic DNA by multiplex PCR. Genomic DNA extracted from each cell subset was distributed evenly over all wells of several immunoSEQ 96-well plates, and each plate served as one replicate. For sorted subsets, around 0.2 ug of genomic DNA, equivalent to 30,000 or so T cell genomes, went into each replicate PCR. Purified libraries were quantified with a Qubit 3.0 fluorometer, sized on a Bioanalyzer 2100, and re-quantified with the KAPA Library Quantification kit. Every immunoSEQ 96-well plate was sequenced on a separate single-read 150-cycle Illumina NextSeq 550 flow cell. The paper's data handling went like this. Because the immunoSEQ output included only junctional sequences and no quality scores, the filtering could not be the same as the filtering used for full-length reads. To assign V/J genes and CDR3, sequences were annotated against IMGT germline references using PyIR, a Python wrapper for IgBLAST v1.9. Any read was removed if the V/J assignment was weak (E-value above 1e-6), the CDR3 was missing, or the read contained stop codons, out-of-frame junctions, or ambiguous translated residues. V3J clonotypes were defined by identical inferred V gene, J gene, and CDR3 amino acid sequence. Percentage overlap between repertoires was computed as shared unique clonotypes divided by the size of the smaller repertoire. Three approaches were used to assess repertoire richness: RTK rarefaction, the Chao1 estimator, and Recon v2.1 estimates of unobserved clonotypes. OLGA was used to compute generation probabilities for all TCRbeta clonotypes that the gDNA method yielded from a few donors. The table comes from immuneACCESS by way of TCRdb, which keeps in-frame sequences with V and J called. Part of the clones is missing from these tables; in studies checked, under half for an unresolved V gene and the rest for unknown reasons. D and trimming were read from the DNA, whereas the V and J calls and clone size are those reported in that table. This sample gives millions of clones in total; roughly 92% of them show up just once. The ten largest clones capture over 0.12% of the sample.

The sequence is built from TRBV7-2 and TRBJ2-3, and TRBD2 matches 8 of the central bases. Source material: naive CD4+ T cells sorted from blood. In light of the paper, this sample's cell subset or site label describes: CD45RA+ positively selected. This TCR derives from a man between 18 and 29 years old in good health. The encoded CDR3 is CASSYGRASGSTDTQYF. The DNA reads as follows: TGTGCCAGCAGCTATGGGCGGGCTAGCGGGAGCACAGATACGCAGTATTTT.